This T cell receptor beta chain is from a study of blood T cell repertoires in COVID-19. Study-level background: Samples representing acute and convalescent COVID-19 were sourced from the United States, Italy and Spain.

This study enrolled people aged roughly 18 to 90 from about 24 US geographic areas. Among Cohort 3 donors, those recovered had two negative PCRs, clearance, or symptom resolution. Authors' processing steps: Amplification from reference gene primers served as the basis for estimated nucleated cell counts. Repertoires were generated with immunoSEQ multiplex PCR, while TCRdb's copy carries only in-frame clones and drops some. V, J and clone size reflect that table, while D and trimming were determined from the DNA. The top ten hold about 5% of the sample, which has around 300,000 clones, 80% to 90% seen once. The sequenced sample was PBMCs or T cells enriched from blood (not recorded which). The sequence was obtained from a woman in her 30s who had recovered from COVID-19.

The CDR3 spells CASSRTGALKETQYF. The DNA for the CDR3 is TGTGCCAGCAGCCGGACAGGGGCCCTCAAAGAGACCCAGTACTTC. The V gene is TRBV7-9, the J gene TRBJ2-5; 9 bases are a match to TRBD1. Germline V lookup: CDR1 SEHNR, CDR2 FQNEAQ (reference sequence). After removal of 5 bases from V and 3 bases from J, the junction contained 7 bases not matched to a gene. The CDR3 has 15 residues.